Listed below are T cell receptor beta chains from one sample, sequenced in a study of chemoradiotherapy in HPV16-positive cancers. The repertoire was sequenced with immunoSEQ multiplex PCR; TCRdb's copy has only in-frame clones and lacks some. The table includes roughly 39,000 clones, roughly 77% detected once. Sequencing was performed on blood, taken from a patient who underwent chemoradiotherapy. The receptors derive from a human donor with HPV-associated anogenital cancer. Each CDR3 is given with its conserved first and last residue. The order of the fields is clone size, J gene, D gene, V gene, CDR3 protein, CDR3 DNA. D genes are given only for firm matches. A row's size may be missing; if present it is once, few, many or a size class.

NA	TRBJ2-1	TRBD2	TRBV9	CASSVTPRLAGGSYNEQFF	TGTGCCAGCAGCGTAACCCCCCGGCTAGCGGGGGGGTCCTACAATGAGCAGTTCTTC
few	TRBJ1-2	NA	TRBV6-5	CASIGVTGYTF	TGTGCCAGCATCGGGGTAACAGGCTACACCTTC
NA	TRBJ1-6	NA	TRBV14	CASSQEMGFNSPLHF	TGTGCCAGCAGCCAAGAGATGGGTTTTAATTCACCCCTCCACTTT
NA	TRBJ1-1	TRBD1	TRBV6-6	CASTLSQGGGGTEAFF	TGTGCCAGCACTCTATCACAGGGGGGAGGTGGCACTGAAGCTTTCTTT
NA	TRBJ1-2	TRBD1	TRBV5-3	CARSSDRDLGYGYTF	TGTGCCAGAAGCTCGGACAGGGACCTTGGCTATGGCTACACCTTC
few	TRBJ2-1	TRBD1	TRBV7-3	CASSLGTGVNEQFF	TGTGCCAGCAGCTTGGGGACAGGGGTCAATGAGCAGTTCTTC
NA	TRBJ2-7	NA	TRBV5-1	CASSWGWGEYEQYF	TGCGCCAGCAGCTGGGGTTGGGGAGAGTACGAGCAGTACTTC
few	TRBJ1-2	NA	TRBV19	CASSIAEGYTF	TGTGCCAGTAGTATTGCCGAGGGCTACACCTTC
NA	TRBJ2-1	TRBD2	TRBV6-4	CASSFGLAGGRDEQFF	TGTGCCAGCAGCTTCGGACTAGCGGGGGGGCGGGATGAGCAGTTCTTC
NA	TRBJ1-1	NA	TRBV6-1	CASRVNMNTEAFF	TGTGCCAGCAGGGTAAATATGAACACTGAAGCTTTCTTT
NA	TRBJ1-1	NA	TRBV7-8	CASSLAGFEAFF	TGTGCCAGCAGCTTAGCGGGGTTTGAAGCTTTCTTT
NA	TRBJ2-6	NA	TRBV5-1	CASGKGFSGANVLTF	TGCGCCAGCGGGAAAGGGTTCTCTGGGGCCAACGTCCTGACTTTC
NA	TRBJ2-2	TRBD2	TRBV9	CASSASGPGELFF	TGTGCCAGCAGCGCTAGCGGCCCCGGGGAGCTGTTTTTT
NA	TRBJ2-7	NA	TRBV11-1	CASSLNDYEQYF	TGTGCCAGCAGCTTAAATGACTACGAGCAGTACTTC
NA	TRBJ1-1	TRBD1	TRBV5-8	CASSLQGEGRTEAFF	TGTGCCAGCAGCTTGCAGGGGGAGGGAAGGACTGAAGCTTTCTTT
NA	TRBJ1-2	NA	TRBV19	CASNGVVPGYTF	TGTGCCAGTAACGGCGTGGTTCCTGGCTACACCTTC
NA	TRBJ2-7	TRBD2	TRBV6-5	CASSYSISSGGYEQYF	TGTGCCAGCAGTTACTCGATTTCTAGCGGGGGATACGAGCAGTACTTC
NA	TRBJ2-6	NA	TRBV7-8	CASDDRTGANVLTF	TGTGCCAGCGATGACAGAACTGGGGCCAACGTCCTGACTTTC
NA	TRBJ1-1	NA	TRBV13	CASSLVVGQGRGLTEAFF	TGTGCCAGCAGCTTAGTGGTAGGGCAGGGCCGTGGGCTCACTGAAGCTTTCTTT
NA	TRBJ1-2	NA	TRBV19	CASSIRGTGGYTF	TGTGCCAGTAGTATAAGGGGAACAGGCGGCTACACCTTC
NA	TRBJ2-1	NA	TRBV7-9	CASSKGVDVGMWQFF	TGTGCCAGCAGCAAAGGGGTGGACGTTGGGATGTGGCAGTTCTTC
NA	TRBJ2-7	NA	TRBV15	CATSSSRDRAYEQYF	TGTGCCACCAGCAGTTCCCGGGACCGAGCCTACGAGCAGTACTTC
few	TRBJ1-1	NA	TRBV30	CAWKRGEAFF	TGTGCCTGGAAGCGGGGGGAGGCTTTCTTT
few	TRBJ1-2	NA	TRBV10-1	CASSGGLSNGYTF	TGCGCCAGCAGTGGAGGGTTGTCGAATGGCTACACCTTC
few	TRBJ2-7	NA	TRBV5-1	CASRADSYEQYF	TGCGCCAGCAGGGCGGACTCCTACGAGCAGTACTTC
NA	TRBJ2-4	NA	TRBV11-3	CASSLDQKNIQYF	TGTGCCAGCAGCTTAGACCAGAAAAACATTCAGTACTTC
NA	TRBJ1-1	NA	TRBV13	CASSLGGAGAQAFF	TGTGCCAGCAGCTTAGGGGGGGCGGGGGCACAAGCTTTCTTT
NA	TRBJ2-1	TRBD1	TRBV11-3	CASSPGDRGYNEQFF	TGTGCCAGCAGCCCAGGGGACAGGGGTTACAATGAGCAGTTCTTC
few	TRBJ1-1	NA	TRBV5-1	CASSLGSNEAFF	TGCGCCAGCAGCTTGGGCTCAAATGAAGCTTTCTTT
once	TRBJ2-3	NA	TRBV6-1	CASSSSTDTQYF	TGTGCCAGCAGTTCTAGCACAGATACGCAGTATTTT
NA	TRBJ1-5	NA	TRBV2	CASSEASANNQPQHF	TGTGCCAGCAGTGAAGCTTCGGCAAACAATCAGCCCCAGCATTTT
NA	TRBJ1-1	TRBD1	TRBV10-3	CAISQTGGGTEAFF	TGTGCCATCAGTCAGACAGGGGGCGGCACTGAAGCTTTCTTT
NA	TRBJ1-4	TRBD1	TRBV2	CASSINRGQNEKLFF	TGTGCCAGCAGTATTAACAGGGGGCAGAATGAAAAACTGTTTTTT
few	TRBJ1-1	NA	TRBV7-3	CASSLTPQGPLNTEAFF	TGTGCCAGCAGCTTAACTCCGCAGGGACCTTTGAACACTGAAGCTTTCTTT
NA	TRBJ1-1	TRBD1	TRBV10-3	CAISFDRGEAFF	TGTGCCATCAGCTTTGACAGGGGAGAAGCTTTCTTT
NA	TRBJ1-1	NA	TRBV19	CASSIPQMDGNTEAFF	TGTGCCAGTAGTATTCCCCAAATGGACGGGAACACTGAAGCTTTCTTT
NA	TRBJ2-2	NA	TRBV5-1	CASSLVPSGSGELFF	TGCGCCAGCAGCTTGGTTCCTAGTGGTTCCGGGGAGCTGTTTTTT
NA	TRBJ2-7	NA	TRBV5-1	CASSLDSGTSFSYEQYF	TGCGCCAGCAGCTTGGATTCTGGGACATCCTTCTCCTACGAGCAGTACTTC
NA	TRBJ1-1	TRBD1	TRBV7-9	CASSAARGRGRNTEAFF	TGTGCCAGCAGCGCGGCAAGGGGGCGGGGCAGGAACACTGAAGCTTTCTTT
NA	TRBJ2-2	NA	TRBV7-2	CASRSRDRGELFF	TGTGCCAGCAGGTCACGGGACCGTGGGGAGCTGTTTTTT
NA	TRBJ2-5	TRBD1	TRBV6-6	CASSFQSGGREETQYF	TGTGCCAGCAGTTTTCAATCAGGGGGTAGGGAAGAGACCCAGTACTTC
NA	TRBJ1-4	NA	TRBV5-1	CASSLPGEGEKLFF	TGCGCCAGCAGCTTACCTGGGGAGGGTGAAAAACTGTTTTTT
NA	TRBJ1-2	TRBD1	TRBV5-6	CASSWLGTDNYGYTF	TGTGCCAGCAGCTGGCTCGGGACAGATAACTATGGCTACACCTTC
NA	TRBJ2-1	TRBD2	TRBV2	CASSASGASYNEQFF	TGTGCCAGCAGTGCAAGCGGGGCGTCCTACAATGAGCAGTTCTTC
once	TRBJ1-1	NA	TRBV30	CAWKGTNTEAFF	TGTGCCTGGAAAGGGACGAACACTGAAGCTTTCTTT
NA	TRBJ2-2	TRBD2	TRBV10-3	CAISEPSGGKNTGELFF	TGTGCCATCAGTGAACCCAGCGGGGGGAAGAACACCGGGGAGCTGTTTTTT
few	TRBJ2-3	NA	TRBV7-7	CASSLRQDLTDTQYF	TGTGCCAGCAGCTTGAGACAGGACCTCACAGATACGCAGTATTTT